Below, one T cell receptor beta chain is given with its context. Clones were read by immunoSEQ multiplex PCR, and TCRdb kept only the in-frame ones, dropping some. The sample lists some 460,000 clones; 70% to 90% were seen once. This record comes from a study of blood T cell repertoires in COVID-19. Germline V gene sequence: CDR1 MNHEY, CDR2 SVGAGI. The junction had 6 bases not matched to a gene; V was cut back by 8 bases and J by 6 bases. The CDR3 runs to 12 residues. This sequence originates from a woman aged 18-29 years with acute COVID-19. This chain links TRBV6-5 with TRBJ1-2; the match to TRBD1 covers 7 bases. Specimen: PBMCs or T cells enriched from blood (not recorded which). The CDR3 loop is CASGPQGDGYTF. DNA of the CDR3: TGTGCCAGCGGACCTCAGGGGGATGGCTACACCTTC.